This T cell receptor (beta chain) appears in the sequencing data of a study of blood T cell repertoires in COVID-19. Study-wide context: Acute-phase and convalescent COVID-19 samples originated in the United States, Italy and Spain. Sources were T cells, B-cell-depleted T cells, or PBMCs; the material itself was cDNA or gDNA.

Source study methods: Reference gene primers were amplified, and this amplification served to estimate nucleated cell counts. Measured with immunoSEQ multiplex PCR; TCRdb has only the in-frame clones, and not every one. V and J calls and clone size are as listed in that table; D and trimming were resolved from the DNA. This sample yields more than 250,000 clones, of which around 88% are seen a single time; around 1.5% belongs to the top ten. The length of the CDR3 is 15 residues. Germline CDR1 is SGHTA and CDR2 is FQGTGA. V shed 1 base and J 5 bases; nucleotides not matched to a gene: 8. This sequence originates from a woman in her 50s with acute or convalescent COVID-19. The sample consisted of peripheral blood. This rearrangement joins TRBV7-3 to TRBJ2-7; 7 bases line up with TRBD2. CDR3 bases: TGTGCCAGCAGCTTAAGAGGCGGGGGTCTCCACGAGCAGTACTTC. This sequence encodes CASSLRGGGLHEQYF.